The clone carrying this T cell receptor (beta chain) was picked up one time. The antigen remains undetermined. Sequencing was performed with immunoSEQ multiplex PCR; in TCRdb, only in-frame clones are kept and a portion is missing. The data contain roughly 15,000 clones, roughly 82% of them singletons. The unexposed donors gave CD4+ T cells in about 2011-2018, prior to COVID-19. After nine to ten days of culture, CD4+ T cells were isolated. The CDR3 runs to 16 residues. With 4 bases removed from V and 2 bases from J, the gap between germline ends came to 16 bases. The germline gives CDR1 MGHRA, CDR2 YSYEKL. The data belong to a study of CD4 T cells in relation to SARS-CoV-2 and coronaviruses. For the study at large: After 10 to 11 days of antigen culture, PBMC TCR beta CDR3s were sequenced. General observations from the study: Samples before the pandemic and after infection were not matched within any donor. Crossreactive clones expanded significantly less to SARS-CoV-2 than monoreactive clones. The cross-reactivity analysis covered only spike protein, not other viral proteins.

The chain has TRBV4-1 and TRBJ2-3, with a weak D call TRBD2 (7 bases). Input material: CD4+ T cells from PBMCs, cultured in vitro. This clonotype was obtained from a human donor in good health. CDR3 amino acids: CASSPTGGLATDTQYF. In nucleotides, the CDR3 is TGCGCCAGCAGCCCAACCGGGGGGCTAGCCACAGATACGCAGTATTTT.